Listed here are 19 T cell receptor beta chains from one sample, sequenced in a study of T cells after posttransplantation cyclophosphamide. The repertoire was sequenced with immunoSEQ multiplex PCR; TCRdb's copy has only in-frame clones and lacks some. Of about 40,000 clones listed, roughly 87% are singletons. Cyclophosphamide on days +3 and +4 followed busulfan-fludarabine conditioning and a marrow graft. The source material was PBMCs, sampled just over 60 days after allogeneic stem cell transplant with posttransplant cyclophosphamide. These receptors were taken from a male patient aged 55-69 years who received an allogeneic stem cell transplant from a related donor and was CMV-positive. The T cells may come from the graft donor.

This rearrangement joins TRBV10-3 to TRBJ1-5, with D perhaps matching TRBD1 (6 bases). Trimming cost V 8 bases and J 5 bases, with 10 bases left between them. Germline V gene lookup returns CDR1 ENHRY and CDR2 SYGVKD. This CDR3 is built from 12 residues. Written as DNA, the CDR3 is TGTGCCATCGGGGACACCTATCAGCCCCAGCATTTT. Its translation: CAIGDTYQPQHF.

The V call is TRBV5-1, the J call TRBJ2-3; 9 nucleotides match TRBD2. Germline values: CDR1 SGHRS, CDR2 YFSETQ. CDR3 size: 17 residues. With V trimmed by 5 bases and J by 1 base, 11 bases remained unmatched. The CDR3 coding sequence is TGCGCCAGCAGAAGCCTAGCGGGACCACTACGCACAGATACGCAGTATTTT. Protein sequence: CASRSLAGPLRTDTQYF.

The chain joins TRBV30 to TRBJ2-3; TRBD2 aligns across 7 bases. CDR1 and CDR2 (germline): GTSNPN, SVGIG (reference sequence). CDR3 length: 17 residues. V shed 0 bases and J 3 bases; nucleotides not matched to a gene: 12. The CDR3 DNA reads as TGTGCCTGGAGTGTACGAGGTAGCCGGGGGGAAACAGATACGCAGTATTTT. Translating it yields CAWSVRGSRGETDTQYF.

The chain combines TRBV19 with TRBJ1-2; D remains unclear. V was shortened by 3 bases and J by 5 bases, with 10 bases between the two germline ends. This CDR3 is 13 amino acids long. Per the germline V gene, CDR1 is LNHDA and CDR2 is SQIVND (reference sequence). The chain's CDR3 is CASSMSGQYGYTF. DNA of the CDR3: TGTGCCAGTAGTATGTCGGGTCAGTATGGCTACACCTTC.

This chain connects TRBV6-1 to TRBJ2-5; TRBD1 agrees at 8 bases. Gene TRBJ2-7 matches the end of the DNA better, so the J call may be wrong. The CDR3 contains 15 residues. Germline V CDR1 and CDR2: MNHNS, SASEGT. Here the CDR3 reads CASSPRDRTSYEQYF. CDR3 DNA sequence: TGTGCCAGCAGTCCCCGGGACAGGACATCCTACGAGCAGTACTTC.

The V call is TRBV27, the J call TRBJ1-5; weak D call: TRBD1 (5 bases). The CDR3 covers 14 residues. Germline lookup yields CDR1 MNHEY and CDR2 SMNVEV (reference sequence). V was pared by 3 bases and J by 2 bases, with 8 bases between. DNA for the CDR3: TGTGCCAGCAGTTTGGTAGGGGGCAATCAGCCCCAGCATTTT. As protein: CASSLVGGNQPQHF.

This clone was picked up a small number of times. The chain joins TRBV6-6 to TRBJ1-6; tentatively, D is TRBD1 (5 bases). V lost 5 bases to trimming and J lost 7 bases, with 12 bases between them. The CDR3 extends over 14 amino acids. Per the germline V gene, CDR1 is MNHNY and CDR2 is SVGAGI (reference sequence). In DNA form, the CDR3 reads TGTGCCAGCAGTACAGGAATCACCAATTCACCCCTCCACTTT. As protein: CASSTGITNSPLHF.

The V call is TRBV5-1, the J call TRBJ2-3, with 7 positions matching TRBD2. The CDR3 consists of 17 residues. V gave up 2 bases and J gave up 5 bases; unmatched junction bases: 14. The germline CDR1 and CDR2 sequences are SGHRS and YFSETQ. The CDR3 is CASSFDFGLDLRDTQYF. Here the CDR3 DNA reads TGCGCCAGCAGCTTCGACTTCGGACTAGATTTAAGAGATACGCAGTATTTT.

The rearrangement joins TRBV6-1 to TRBJ1-2; 9 nucleotides align to TRBD1. Germline trimming cut 4 bases from V and 4 bases from J; bases unmatched to any gene: 1. This CDR3 spans 13 amino acids. CDR1 is MNHNS and CDR2 is SASEGT in the germline V gene. The CDR3 loop reads CASSGQGGYGYTF. The DNA for the CDR3 is TGTGCCAGCAGTGGACAGGGGGGCTATGGCTACACCTTC.

This rearrangement joins TRBV5-5 to TRBJ2-7; TRBD1 matches at 8 bases. CDR1 and CDR2 from the germline V gene are SGHKS and YYEKEE (reference sequence). This CDR3 is built from 17 residues. Losses at the gene ends were 2 bases for V and 1 base for J; bases not matched to a gene: 11. The CDR3 region is CASSLTTGEVYSYEQYV. DNA of the CDR3: TGTGCCAGCAGCTTAACGACAGGGGAAGTATATTCCTACGAGCAGTACGTC.

This rearrangement joins TRBV5-4 to TRBJ2-7, with TRBD1 identical over 7 bases. Germline lookup yields CDR1 SGHNT and CDR2 YYREEE (reference sequence). This CDR3 has 12 residues. V gave up 4 bases and J gave up 6 bases; unmatched junction bases: 4. The CDR3, as DNA: TGTGCCAGCAGCCGGGACAGTCTCGAGCAGTACGTC. Residues: CASSRDSLEQYV.

CDR3 sequence reads: CASSQVGDTQYF. The CDR3 DNA sequence: TGTGCCAGCAGCCAAGTCGGGGATACGCAGTATTTT. The chain employs TRBV14 and TRBJ2-3; D is uncertain. The V and J ends lost 1 base and 6 bases respectively, with 5 bases between them. The CDR3 consists of 12 residues. CDR1 and CDR2 from the germline V gene are SGHDN and FVKESK.

V and J are TRBV14 and TRBJ2-3, with TRBD2 matching 8 bases. The CDR3 covers 16 residues. Germline CDR1 reads SGHDN; CDR2 reads FVKESK. With 3 bases clipped from V and 1 base from J, the junction kept 6 bases outside the gene matches. The DNA of the CDR3 is TGTGCCAGCAGCCAGGACGGGGGGGCCGGCACAGATACGCAGTATTTT. Its translation: CASSQDGGAGTDTQYF.

The CDR3 sequence: CASSGWDSTDTQYF. The CDR3 bases are TGCGCCAGCAGCGGATGGGACAGTACAGATACGCAGTATTTT. The V and J genes are TRBV5-1 and TRBJ2-3; 7 bases are shared with TRBD1. The germline V gene has CDR1 SGHRS and CDR2 YFSETQ. The CDR3 is 14 residues long. V gave up 4 bases and J gave up 3 bases; unmatched junction bases: 5.

V gene TRBV2 combines with J gene TRBJ1-5; unclear D gene. Germline V gives CDR1 SNHLY, CDR2 FYNNEI. V was shortened by 7 bases and J by 1 base, with 11 bases between the two germline ends. This CDR3 is 14 amino acids long. CDR3 nucleotides: TGTGCCAGCATCGGAACAGAGAGCAATCAGCCCCAGCATTTT. Translating it yields CASIGTESNQPQHF.

DNA for the CDR3: TGTGCCAGCAGGAGGACAGGCCCCAACTATGGCTACACCTTC. Protein: CASRRTGPNYGYTF. This chain links TRBV6-5 with TRBJ1-2, with TRBD1 identical over 7 bases. Unmatched junction bases numbered 6, after V lost 6 bases and J lost 2 bases. Germline CDR1 reads MNHEY; CDR2 reads SVGAGI. The CDR3 is made up of 14 amino acids.

This rearrangement joins TRBV6-1 to TRBJ2-1; D possibly corresponds to TRBD2 (6 bases). Trimming cost V 11 bases and J 1 base, with 12 bases left between them. CDR3 size: 13 residues. From germline, CDR1 is MNHNS and CDR2 SASEGT. The CDR3, as DNA: TGTGCCTCCTGGGGGGTTTCCTACAATGAGCAGTTCTTC. Translating it yields CASWGVSYNEQFF.

The chain uses TRBV9 and TRBJ1-4; TRBD1 matches 9 bases. The CDR3 length is 12 residues. Germline V gene data show CDR1 as SGDLS and CDR2 as YYNGEE. V lost 0 bases to trimming and J lost 13 bases; unmatched junction nucleotides: 1. This chain's CDR3 is CASSVGGQGLFF. Written as DNA, the CDR3 is TGTGCCAGCAGCGTAGGGGGACAGGGACTGTTTTTT.

The V call is TRBV18, the J call TRBJ2-7; D may be TRBD2 (6 bases). The CDR3 has 15 residues. The ends were cut back, 2 bases at V and 6 bases at J, with 17 bases in the middle. CDR1 KGHSH and CDR2 LQKENI come from the germline V gene. DNA for the CDR3: TGTGCCAGCTCACCAAGAACGGAGGGTTCGGGCGAGCAGTACTTC. Its translation: CASSPRTEGSGEQYF.